The 10 T cell receptor beta chains presented below share a single source sample, sequenced in a study of shared clonotypes between healthy human individuals. TCRdb's copy holds only in-frame clones and misses some; the assay was immunoSEQ multiplex PCR. This table holds over 2 million clones, approximately 94% found once. Naive CD8 cells lacked CD45RO and underwent positive selection for CCR7, leaving out terminally differentiated effector memory CD45RA+ cells. Sequenced material: naive CD8+ T cells sorted from blood. These receptors were obtained from a young man in good health.

This chain connects TRBV5-1 to TRBJ1-1, with a tentative D call TRBD1 (6 bases). The CDR3 loop spans 15 amino acids. Trimming left V 4 bases short and J 1 base short, with 14 bases between. Germline lookup yields CDR1 SGHRS and CDR2 YFSETQ. DNA for the CDR3: TGCGCCAGCAGCATCCGACAGGACTGGAACACTGAAGCTTTCTTT. This translates into CASSIRQDWNTEAFF.

This chain uses TRBV7-9 with TRBJ2-1; D is unresolved. V lost 7 bases to trimming and J lost 4 bases, with 23 bases between them. This CDR3 is 17 amino acids long. CDR1 is SEHNR and CDR2 is FQNEAQ in the germline V gene (reference sequence). In DNA form, the CDR3 reads TGTGCCAGCACCGATGGTGAAGACCCCGATGAATACAATGAGCAGTTCTTC. Its translation is CASTDGEDPDEYNEQFF.

The chain couples TRBV19 to TRBJ2-1, with 8 bases identical to TRBD2. Germline-derived CDR1 and CDR2 are LNHDA and SQIVND (reference sequence). The CDR3 is made up of 15 amino acids. J lost 3 bases, V lost 0 bases, and 1 base had no gene match. CDR3 DNA: TGTGCCAGTAGTATAGAGGCGGGAGGCTACAATGAGCAGTTCTTC. Translation: CASSIEAGGYNEQFF. The whole variable domain, remainder taken from reference TRBV19 and TRBJ2-1, is DGGITQSPKYLFRKEGQNVTLSCEQNLNHDAMYWYRQDPGQGLRLIYYSQIVNDFQKGDIAEGYSVSREKKESFPLTVTSAQKNPTAFYLCASSIEAGGYNEQFFGPGTRLTVL.

The gene calls are TRBV29-1 and TRBJ2-1, with TRBD2 identical over 15 bases. V dropped 3 bases and J dropped 3; count of bases not matched to a gene: 12. CDR3 length: 19 amino acids. Germline V gene data show CDR1 as SQVTM and CDR2 as ANQGSEA. CDR3: CSVDGLAGGSSSGYNEQFF. CDR3 DNA sequence: TGCAGCGTTGACGGACTAGCGGGAGGGTCTTCTTCGGGCTACAATGAGCAGTTCTTC.

The J gene is TRBJ1-6, the V gene TRBV30, with TRBD1 matching over 10 bases. V lost 2 bases and J lost 7; bases outside the gene matches: 5. This CDR3 is built from 15 residues. Germline loops: CDR1 GTSNPN, CDR2 SVGIG (reference sequence). CDR3 in DNA: TGTGCCTGGAGTTTCTCGGGACAGGGGAATTCACCCCTCCACTTT. Amino acid sequence: CAWSFSGQGNSPLHF.

The J gene is TRBJ2-7, the V gene TRBV29-1, with D possibly matching TRBD2 (6 bases). The germline gives CDR1 SQVTM, CDR2 ANQGSEA. V lost 4 bases, J lost 3 bases, and 13 bases lay in between. This CDR3 contains 13 residues. The CDR3 bases are TGCAGCGTTGTTGGAGGGACTTTCTACGAGCAGTACTTC. It specifies CSVVGGTFYEQYF.

The genes are TRBV4-1 and TRBJ2-7, with D possibly being TRBD2 (6 bases). Germline CDR1 reads MGHRA; CDR2 reads YSYEKL. The CDR3 runs to 14 residues. V lost 1 base, J lost 3 bases, and 10 bases lay in between. The CDR3 spells CASSQAFSGYEQYF. CDR3 sequence (DNA): TGCGCCAGCAGCCAAGCCTTTAGCGGCTACGAGCAGTACTTC.

The V gene is TRBV7-4, the J gene TRBJ2-1; D may correspond to TRBD1 or TRBD2 (6 bases each). The ends were cut back, 5 bases at V and 7 bases at J, with 15 bases in the middle. Germline loops: CDR1 SGHVT, CDR2 SQSDAQ. The CDR3 sequence is 14 residues long. CDR3 loop: CASSPTGARNEQFF. The DNA of the CDR3 is TGTGCCAGCAGCCCAACGGGGGCAAGGAATGAGCAGTTCTTC.

The chain employs TRBV10-1 and TRBJ2-7; 7 bases are shared with TRBD1. With 0 bases clipped from V and 5 bases from J, the junction kept 7 bases outside the gene matches. The CDR3 has 15 residues. Germline loops: CDR1 WNHNN, CDR2 SYGVQD (reference sequence). The CDR3 region has the DNA TGCGCCAGCAGTGAGTCCCCTGACAGGGTCCACGAGCAGTACTTC. It specifies CASSESPDRVHEQYF.

This rearrangement joins TRBV10-2 to TRBJ2-1, with TRBD2 identical over 7 bases. The germline V gene encodes CDR1 WSHSY and CDR2 SAAADI. The CDR3 runs to 13 residues. Trimming took 0 bases from V and 16 from J; bases not matched to a gene: 9. The CDR3 here is CASSESQAGSGFF. The CDR3 bases are TGCGCCAGCAGTGAGTCGCAAGCGGGGAGTGGCTTCTTC.